The sequence of this TCR beta chain was determined in a study of blood T cells in healthy people across ages. Study outcomes and limitations: Observed TCR beta diversity showed a strong correlation with the percentage of naive T cells as measured by flow cytometry. A greater number of naive CD4+ cells and higher diversity distinguished long-lived donors from aged donors.

Every donor provided 7.5 to 10 milliliters of peripheral blood. The total RNA that was extracted per sample amounted to at least 5.5 micrograms. This CDR3 is 14 amino acids long. Trimming left V 7 bases short and J 7 bases short, with 20 bases between. CDR1 and CDR2 (germline): SEHNR, FQNEAQ (reference sequence). Primed by a sample-barcoded 5' primer and a J-beta primer mix, a second PCR proceeded for roughly 7 to 11 cycles. TCRdb itself ran the 5' RACE reads through MiXCR, one entry per CDR3 protein. The table lists 1.5 million to 1.8 million distinct CDR3 sequences, roughly 43% of them singletons. In regard to this clonotype: Its antigen is undetermined.

The chain employs TRBV7-9 and TRBJ2-7; a weak D match, TRBD1 (6 bases). This clonotype was sampled from a woman aged 18-30 years in good health. Input material: blood. The CDR3 sequence: CASIEDSSYNEQYF. The CDR3 DNA follows: TGTGCCAGCATCGAGGACAGTTCCTACAATGAGCAGTACTTC.